This T cell receptor beta chain derives from a study of blood T cell repertoires in COVID-19. Trimming shortened V by 7 bases and J by 6 bases, and 13 bases separated the two germline ends. The CDR3 totals 12 residues. Germline lookup yields CDR1 LNHDA and CDR2 SQIVND (reference sequence). Only in-frame clones appear in the TCRdb table, and some are missing; sequencing was by immunoSEQ multiplex PCR. The repertoire holds about 100,000 clones, with less than 90% as singletons. This clone was seen once. The specimen was peripheral blood. The TCR comes from a man in his 60s with acute or convalescent COVID-19. The chain carries TRBV19 and TRBJ2-7; tentative D call: TRBD1 (5 bases). CDR3 region: CASMRTPFEQYF. The CDR3 nucleotides are TGTGCCAGTATGCGGACACCCTTCGAGCAGTACTTC.